The 23 T cell receptor beta chains in this list originate from one sample, sequenced in a study of T cell responses to AZD1222 COVID-19 vaccine. The table came from immunoSEQ multiplex PCR; TCRdb's copy has only in-frame clones and leaves some out. The sample lists around 140,000 clones; 85% to 95% were seen once. Here the sequenced sample was peripheral blood, taken on day 0 of MenACWY control vaccination. All receptors come from an adult in good health.

The rearrangement joins TRBV24-1 to TRBJ2-1, with 10 bases identical to TRBD1. Germline lookup yields CDR1 KGHDR and CDR2 SFDVKD. Unmatched junction bases numbered 13, after V lost 4 bases and J lost 8 bases. The CDR3 loop spans 17 amino acids. CDR3: CATSEPMTGGRLDEQFF. In nucleotides, the CDR3 is TGTGCCACCAGTGAACCCATGACAGGGGGCAGGCTCGATGAGCAGTTCTTC.

The chain carries TRBV7-9 and TRBJ2-3; 11 nucleotides line up with TRBD2. Germline CDR1 reads SEHNR; CDR2 reads FQNEAQ (reference sequence). Trimming took 0 bases from V and 1 from J; bases not matched to a gene: 6. The length of the CDR3 is 18 residues. The CDR3 spells CASSLAQTSGGRTDTQYF. CDR3 coding DNA: TGTGCCAGCAGCTTAGCACAAACTAGCGGGGGTCGCACAGATACGCAGTATTTT.

As concerns this clone: Other DNA sequences from this sample encode an identical CDR3 as well. The chain carries TRBV4-1 and TRBJ2-7; D is unclear. Germline CDR1 is MGHRA and CDR2 is YSYEKL. The CDR3 spans 15 residues. The V end was cut by 1 base, the J end by 0 bases, with 10 bases between. The CDR3 DNA follows: TGCGCCAGCAGCCAAGGGTCCAGGAGCTCCTACGAGCAGTACTTC. Translation: CASSQGSRSSYEQYF.

The chain carries TRBV5-4 and TRBJ2-5; 12 positions agree with TRBD1. This CDR3 is 16 amino acids long. The J segment lost 4 bases and the V segment lost 3 bases, leaving 7 bases of the junction unmatched. CDR1 is SGHNT and CDR2 is YYREEE in the germline V gene (reference sequence). In nucleotides, the CDR3 is TGTGCCAGCAGCTCCGGGACAGGGGGCGAGGGAGAGACCCAGTACTTC. This encodes CASSSGTGGEGETQYF.

This sequence joins TRBV27 and TRBJ2-7; 13 nucleotides agree with TRBD2. Germline loops: CDR1 MNHEY, CDR2 SMNVEV (reference sequence). V trimming: 5 bases; J trimming: 1 base; junction bases outside the gene matches: 8. The CDR3 totals 17 residues. The CDR3 loop is CASSHGLAGVGSYEQYF. The CDR3 DNA is TGTGCCAGCAGTCACGGACTAGCGGGAGTTGGTTCCTACGAGCAGTACTTC.

The chain employs TRBV27 and TRBJ2-5; D gene unclear. Trimming left V 4 bases short and J 3 bases short, with 12 bases between. The CDR3 has 14 amino acids. Looked up from germline, CDR1 is MNHEY and CDR2 is SMNVEV (reference sequence). CDR3 bases: TGTGCCAGCAGTTCCCTCACAGCAGAAGAGACCCAGTACTTC. It codes for CASSSLTAEETQYF.

The chain uses TRBV27 and TRBJ1-6, with D unclear. CDR3 length: 16 residues. The V gene's germline CDR1 is MNHEY and CDR2 SMNVEV (reference sequence). V lost 4 bases, J lost 9 bases, and 19 bases lay in between. The CDR3 DNA is TGTGCCAGCAGTTCCTTTCCCCGGGTCTCGAGTTCACCCCTCCACTTT. It translates to CASSSFPRVSSSPLHF.

The chain recombines TRBV5-1 with TRBJ2-1, with D unclear. The germline V and J ends were trimmed by 0 bases and 2 bases, with 12 bases remaining between them. The germline gives CDR1 SGHRS, CDR2 YFSETQ. The CDR3 contains 16 residues. The CDR3 nucleotides are TGCGCCAGCAGCTTGGGCTTGGTCGGCCCCTACAATGAGCAGTTCTTC. Its protein is CASSLGLVGPYNEQFF.

Worth noting for this clone: Other nucleotide sequences from this sample produce the same CDR3. The J gene is TRBJ1-2, the V gene TRBV19; D gene ambiguous. V lost 3 bases and J lost 2, with 7 bases in between. CDR1 is LNHDA and CDR2 is SQIVND in the germline V gene (reference sequence). This CDR3 has 13 amino acids. The CDR3 coding sequence is TGTGCCAGTAGTATCGGAGGGAACTATGGCTACACCTTC. It specifies CASSIGGNYGYTF.

This chain links TRBV10-2 with TRBJ1-2, with D unclear. CDR1 and CDR2 (germline): WSHSY, SAAADI. V was pared by 4 bases and J by 4 bases, with 16 bases between. The CDR3 length is 15 residues. CDR3 sequence (DNA): TGCGCCAGCAGTGCTGGGCCGAGAGGCGGCTATGGCTACACCTTC. It is translated as CASSAGPRGGYGYTF.

The gene calls are TRBV5-6 and TRBJ1-3, with D maybe TRBD1 (6 bases). The CDR3 totals 15 residues. In germline, CDR1 is SGHDT, CDR2 YYEEEE. Between the trimmed V and J ends, which lost 3 bases and 0 bases, there was a span of 10 bases. CDR3 region: CASSSLDSSGNTIYF. Written as DNA, the CDR3 is TGTGCCAGCAGCTCTCTGGACAGCTCTGGAAACACCATATATTTT.

V usage is TRBV19 and J usage is TRBJ1-4; 7 bases line up with TRBD1. There are 14 residues in the CDR3. Germline-derived CDR1 and CDR2 are LNHDA and SQIVND (reference sequence). Losses at the gene ends were 4 bases for V and 17 bases for J; bases not matched to a gene: 16. Here the CDR3 reads CASSTLQGRASRFF. As DNA, the CDR3 is TGTGCCAGTAGTACTCTACAGGGGCGTGCATCGCGTTTTTTT.

The gene calls are TRBV9 and TRBJ1-5; the match to TRBD1 covers 7 bases. This CDR3 spans 14 amino acids. The V gene's germline CDR1 is SGDLS and CDR2 YYNGEE. Trimming cost V 4 bases and J 3 bases; bases outside gene matches: 4. The chain's CDR3 is CASSPTGDNQPQHF. CDR3 nucleotides: TGTGCCAGCAGCCCAACAGGGGACAATCAGCCCCAGCATTTT. Drawing the rest from reference TRBV9 and TRBJ1-5, the complete variable domain is DSGVTQTPKHLITATGQRVTLRCSPRSGDLSVYWYQQSLDQGLQFLIQYYNGEERAKGNILERFSAQQFPDLHSELNLSSLELGDSALYFCASSPTGDNQPQHFGDGTRLSIL.

The J gene is TRBJ1-5, the V gene TRBV19, with D possibly being TRBD1 (6 bases). Trimming shortened V by 2 bases and J by 1 base, and 15 bases separated the two germline ends. The CDR3 has 17 amino acids. From germline, CDR1 is LNHDA and CDR2 SQIVND (reference sequence). CDR3: CASSILGGAGSNQPQHF. In DNA, the CDR3 is TGTGCCAGTAGTATACTAGGGGGGGCAGGGAGCAATCAGCCCCAGCATTTT.

This chain joins TRBV4-2 and TRBJ1-5; D is ambiguous. Germline values: CDR1 LGHNA, CDR2 YNFKEQ. This CDR3 has 16 residues. With 1 base removed from V and 2 bases from J, the gap between germline ends came to 12 bases. The CDR3 coding sequence is TGTGCCAGCAGCCAAGCCCTTGCCTCTGGCAATCAGCCCCAGCATTTT. It encodes CASSQALASGNQPQHF.

The chain combines TRBV28 with TRBJ1-2, with D uncertain. Looked up from germline, CDR1 is MDHEN and CDR2 is SYDVKM. Between the trimmed V and J ends, which lost 2 bases and 8 bases, there was a span of 9 bases. The CDR3 sequence is 12 residues long. The CDR3 spells CASSLPGRGYTF. DNA of the CDR3: TGTGCCAGCAGTTTACCAGGACGGGGCTACACCTTC.

V usage is TRBV24-1 and J usage is TRBJ1-5; maybe TRBD1 (6 bases). Germline V gene sequence: CDR1 KGHDR, CDR2 SFDVKD. This CDR3 has 16 amino acids. Trimming pared 7 bases from V and 5 bases from J, leaving 20 bases between. As DNA, the CDR3 is TGTGCCACCAGCCAACGTGCGACAGGTAACGATCAGCCCCAGCATTTT. Its translation: CATSQRATGNDQPQHF.

V is TRBV5-6 and J is TRBJ1-4; no definite D call. Germline V gives CDR1 SGHDT, CDR2 YYEEEE. The CDR3 has 15 amino acids. Trimming took 5 bases from V and 7 from J, leaving 18 bases between them. The CDR3 DNA reads as TGTGCCAGCAGTAAAAACGGCGGGTTAGGTGAAAAACTGTTTTTT. This translates into CASSKNGGLGEKLFF. The whole variable domain, filled in from reference TRBV5-6 and TRBJ1-4, reads DAGVTQSPTHLIKTRGQQVTLRCSPKSGHDTVSWYQQALGQGPQFIFQYYEEEERQRGNFPDRFSGHQFPNYSSELNVNALLLGDSALYLCASSKNGGLGEKLFFGSGTQLSVL.

This chain joins TRBV28 and TRBJ1-1; unclear D gene. The CDR3 is made up of 16 amino acids. Germline CDR1 and CDR2: MDHEN and SYDVKM. Trimming shortened V by 6 bases and J by 1 base, and 18 bases separated the two germline ends. CDR3: CASSSIGRLSNTEAFF. Here the CDR3 DNA reads TGTGCCAGCAGCTCTATCGGACGGCTATCGAACACTGAAGCTTTCTTT.

This rearrangement joins TRBV10-2 to TRBJ1-5; possibly TRBD1 for D (5 bases). The germline V gene encodes CDR1 WSHSY and CDR2 SAAADI. The CDR3 is 15 residues long. V was pared by 5 bases and J by 0 bases, with 11 bases between. Here the CDR3 DNA reads TGCGCCAGCAGTCCTCGGGACGTTAGCAATCAGCCCCAGCATTTT. The encoded protein is CASSPRDVSNQPQHF.

The rearrangement links TRBV11-2 to TRBJ2-2; D call uncertain. Per germline, CDR1 SGHAT and CDR2 FQNNGV. The CDR3 spans 11 residues. Between the trimmed V and J ends, which lost 4 bases and 8 bases, there was a span of 5 bases. CDR3 sequence (DNA): TGTGCCAGCAGCTACCCGGGGGAGCTGTTTTTT. This encodes CASSYPGELFF. Using reference TRBV11-2 and TRBJ2-2 for the parts outside the CDR3, the full variable domain is EAGVAQSPRYKIIEKRQSVAFWCNPISGHATLYWYQQILGQGPKLLIQFQNNGVVDDSQLPKDRFSAERLKGVDSTLKIQPAKLEDSAVYLCASSYPGELFFGEGSRLTVL.

The DNA for the CDR3 is TGTGCCAGCAGCGCTCGGGACAGGGGTTTTGGCACTGAAGCTTTCTTT. Its translation: CASSARDRGFGTEAFF. The chain couples TRBV5-5 to TRBJ1-1; 10 positions agree with TRBD1. V gave up 4 bases and J gave up 4 bases; unmatched junction bases: 10. CDR3 length equals 16 residues. Germline V gene lookup returns CDR1 SGHKS and CDR2 YYEKEE (reference sequence).

As for this clone: Other DNA sequences in this sample translate to the same CDR3. The CDR3 is CASSFGTGNQPQHF. CDR3 nucleotides: TGCGCCAGCAGCTTCGGGACGGGGAATCAGCCCCAGCATTTT. The V gene is TRBV5-1, the J gene TRBJ1-5, with D possibly matching TRBD1 (5 bases). Germline V gene sequence: CDR1 SGHRS, CDR2 YFSETQ. The V end was cut by 2 bases, the J end by 4 bases, with 10 bases between. CDR3 length: 14 amino acids.